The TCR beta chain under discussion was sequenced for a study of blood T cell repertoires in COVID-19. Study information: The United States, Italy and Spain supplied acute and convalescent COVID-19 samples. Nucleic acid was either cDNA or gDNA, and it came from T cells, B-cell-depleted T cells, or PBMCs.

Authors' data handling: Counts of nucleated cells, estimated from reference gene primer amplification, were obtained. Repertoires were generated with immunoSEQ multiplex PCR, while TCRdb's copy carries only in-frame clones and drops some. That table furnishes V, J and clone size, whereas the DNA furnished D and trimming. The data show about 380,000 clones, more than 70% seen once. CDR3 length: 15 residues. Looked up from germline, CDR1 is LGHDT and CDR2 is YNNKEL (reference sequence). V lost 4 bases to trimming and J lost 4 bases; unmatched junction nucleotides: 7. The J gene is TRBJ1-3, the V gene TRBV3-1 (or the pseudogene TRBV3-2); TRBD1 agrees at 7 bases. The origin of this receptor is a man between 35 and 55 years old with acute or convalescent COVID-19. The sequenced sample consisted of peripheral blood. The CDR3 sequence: CASSRDPDRGNTIYF. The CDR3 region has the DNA TGTGCCAGCAGCCGAGATCCGGACAGGGGAAACACCATATATTTT.